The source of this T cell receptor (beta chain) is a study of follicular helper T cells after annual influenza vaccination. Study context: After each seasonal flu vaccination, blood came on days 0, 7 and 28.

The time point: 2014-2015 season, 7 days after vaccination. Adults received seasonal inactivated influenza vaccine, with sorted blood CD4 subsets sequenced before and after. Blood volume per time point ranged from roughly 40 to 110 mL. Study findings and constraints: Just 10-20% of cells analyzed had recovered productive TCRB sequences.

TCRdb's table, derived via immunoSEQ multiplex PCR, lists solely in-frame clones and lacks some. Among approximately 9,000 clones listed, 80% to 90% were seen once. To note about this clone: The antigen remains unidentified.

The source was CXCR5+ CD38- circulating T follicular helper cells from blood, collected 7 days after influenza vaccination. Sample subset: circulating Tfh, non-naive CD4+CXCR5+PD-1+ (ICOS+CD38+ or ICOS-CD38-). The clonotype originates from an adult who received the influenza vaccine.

The CDR3 DNA is TGTGCCAGCAGCCCCGGAGGGGAGCTGTTTTTT. Translation: CASSPGGELFF. The chain recombines TRBV7-3 with TRBJ2-2; D not resolved. Germline V gene lookup returns CDR1 SGHTA and CDR2 FQGTGA. With 5 bases removed from V and 8 bases from J, the gap between germline ends came to 6 bases. The CDR3 has 11 residues.